Listed below are T cell receptor beta chains from one sample, sequenced in a study of shared clonotypes between healthy human individuals. TCRdb keeps only in-frame clones here, not all; method: immunoSEQ multiplex PCR. The sample lists 800,000 to 1,200,000 clones; around three quarters were seen once. The specimen sequenced was memory CD4+ T cells from PBMCs. Source of these receptors: a man between 18 and 29 years old in good health. Some clones in this sample may be carry-over from other donors' samples. CDR3s include the opening cysteine and the closing phenylalanine or tryptophan. Each record gives: V gene, J gene, clone size, D gene, CDR3 protein, CDR3 DNA. A D gene is named only where the DNA matches it firmly. Not all rows give a size; the values are once, few, many and, for expanded clones, a class.

v_call: TRBV2
j_call: TRBJ1-1
clone_size: once
d_call: -
cdr3_aa: CASTPEGGPNTEAFF
cdr3_nt: TGTGCCAGCACCCCCGAGGGAGGACCGAACACTGAAGCTTTCTTT

v_call: TRBV6-1
j_call: TRBJ2-4
clone_size: -
d_call: TRBD2
cdr3_aa: CASGSGREGNIQYF
cdr3_nt: TGTGCCAGCGGTAGCGGGAGGGAGGGAAACATTCAGTACTTC

v_call: TRBV28
j_call: TRBJ1-1
clone_size: -
d_call: -
cdr3_aa: CASSFSWGGNVATEAFF
cdr3_nt: TGTGCCAGCAGTTTTTCTTGGGGCGGGAATGTAGCCACTGAAGCTTTCTTT

v_call: TRBV19
j_call: TRBJ1-1
clone_size: few
d_call: -
cdr3_aa: CASSIIENTEAFF
cdr3_nt: TGTGCCAGTAGTATAATCGAGAACACTGAAGCTTTCTTT

v_call: TRBV28
j_call: TRBJ1-2
clone_size: -
d_call: -
cdr3_aa: CASSSQQGHYGYTF
cdr3_nt: TGTGCCAGCAGCTCCCAGCAGGGGCACTATGGCTACACCTTC

v_call: TRBV5-6
j_call: TRBJ2-2
clone_size: once
d_call: -
cdr3_aa: CASSLTATGELFF
cdr3_nt: TGTGCCAGCAGCTTGACGGCCACTGGGGAGCTGTTTTTT

v_call: TRBV11-3
j_call: TRBJ2-1
clone_size: -
d_call: TRBD2
cdr3_aa: CASSSDGLAGYNEQFF
cdr3_nt: TGTGCCAGCAGCTCAGACGGACTAGCTGGGTACAATGAGCAGTTCTTC

v_call: TRBV27
j_call: TRBJ2-1
clone_size: -
d_call: TRBD2
cdr3_aa: CASSSLGTRNEQFF
cdr3_nt: TGTGCCAGCAGTTCCCTCGGGACTAGAAATGAGCAGTTCTTC

v_call: TRBV27
j_call: TRBJ1-4
clone_size: many
d_call: -
cdr3_aa: CASSISAATNEKLFF
cdr3_nt: TGTGCCAGCTCAATTTCGGCTGCAACTAATGAAAAACTGTTTTTT

v_call: TRBV2
j_call: TRBJ1-4
clone_size: -
d_call: -
cdr3_aa: CASRRGATNEKLFF
cdr3_nt: TGTGCCAGCCGGAGGGGCGCAACTAATGAAAAACTGTTTTTT

v_call: TRBV4-3
j_call: TRBJ1-2
clone_size: -
d_call: -
cdr3_aa: CASSQDPRVYGYTF
cdr3_nt: TGCGCCAGCAGCCAAGATCCCAGAGTCTATGGCTACACCTTC

v_call: TRBV5-4
j_call: TRBJ1-4
clone_size: -
d_call: -
cdr3_aa: CASSLGGMADEKLFF
cdr3_nt: TGTGCCAGCAGCTTGGGTGGCATGGCGGACGAAAAACTGTTTTTT

v_call: TRBV5-1
j_call: TRBJ2-7
clone_size: -
d_call: -
cdr3_aa: CASSGSPAGVTYEQYF
cdr3_nt: TGCGCCAGCAGCGGCAGCCCGGCAGGTGTAACCTACGAGCAGTACTTC

v_call: TRBV5-4
j_call: TRBJ2-7
clone_size: -
d_call: TRBD2
cdr3_aa: CASSVTSGSSYEQYF
cdr3_nt: TGTGCCAGCAGCGTGACTAGCGGTAGCTCCTACGAGCAGTACTTC

v_call: TRBV4-1
j_call: TRBJ2-1
clone_size: -
d_call: TRBD2
cdr3_aa: CASSSGLAGVNEQFF
cdr3_nt: TGCGCCAGCAGCTCCGGACTAGCGGGAGTCAATGAGCAGTTCTTC

v_call: TRBV28
j_call: TRBJ1-5
clone_size: -
d_call: -
cdr3_aa: CASSLRNDQHF
cdr3_nt: TGTGCCAGCAGTTTAAGGAACGACCAGCATTTT

v_call: TRBV5-5
j_call: TRBJ1-4
clone_size: -
d_call: TRBD1
cdr3_aa: CASSLDLPGTGYEKLFF
cdr3_nt: TGTGCCAGCAGCTTGGACCTCCCCGGGACAGGGTATGAAAAACTGTTTTTT

v_call: TRBV11-2
j_call: TRBJ1-3
clone_size: few
d_call: -
cdr3_aa: CASSLGGVGNTIYF
cdr3_nt: TGTGCCAGCAGCTTAGGTGGGGTTGGAAACACCATATATTTT

v_call: TRBV21-1
j_call: TRBJ2-3
clone_size: -
d_call: -
cdr3_aa: CASTQDRGLVVVRVVTQYF
cdr3_nt: TGTGCCAGCACCCAGGACAGGGGGCTTGTTGTAGTCAGGGTTGTTACGCAGTATTTT

v_call: TRBV10-3
j_call: TRBJ2-1
clone_size: once
d_call: TRBD2
cdr3_aa: CAISDGGTSGSRRDEQFF
cdr3_nt: TGTGCCATCAGTGATGGGGGGACTAGCGGGAGTAGGAGAGATGAGCAGTTCTTC

v_call: TRBV4-2
j_call: TRBJ2-1
clone_size: once
d_call: -
cdr3_aa: CASRTSSESYNEQFF
cdr3_nt: TGTGCCAGCAGAACTAGCAGCGAGTCCTACAATGAGCAGTTCTTC

v_call: TRBV5-1
j_call: TRBJ2-1
clone_size: -
d_call: TRBD2
cdr3_aa: CASSLQLAGSYNEQFF
cdr3_nt: TGCGCCAGCAGCTTACAACTAGCGGGCTCCTACAATGAGCAGTTCTTC

v_call: TRBV5-1
j_call: TRBJ1-1
clone_size: few
d_call: TRBD1
cdr3_aa: CASSVGTENTEAFF
cdr3_nt: TGCGCCAGCAGCGTCGGGACAGAGAACACTGAAGCTTTCTTT

v_call: TRBV6-5
j_call: TRBJ2-2
clone_size: -
d_call: TRBD1
cdr3_aa: CASSSGQGWAGELFF
cdr3_nt: TGTGCCAGCAGTTCAGGACAGGGTTGGGCCGGGGAGCTGTTTTTT

v_call: TRBV2
j_call: TRBJ1-5
clone_size: -
d_call: TRBD1
cdr3_aa: CASDRGNQPQHF
cdr3_nt: TGTGCCAGCGACAGGGGTAATCAGCCCCAGCATTTT

v_call: TRBV7-2
j_call: TRBJ1-1
clone_size: -
d_call: -
cdr3_aa: CASSFGGRHGIAFF
cdr3_nt: TGTGCCAGCAGCTTTGGGGGAAGACATGGCATCGCTTTCTTT

v_call: TRBV28
j_call: TRBJ2-7
clone_size: few
d_call: -
cdr3_aa: CASTRPGEQYF
cdr3_nt: TGTGCCAGCACGCGACCGGGAGAGCAGTACTTC

v_call: TRBV29-1
j_call: TRBJ2-6
clone_size: -
d_call: -
cdr3_aa: CSVDGLGANVLTF
cdr3_nt: TGCAGCGTTGATGGACTCGGGGCCAACGTCCTGACTTTC

v_call: TRBV7-6
j_call: TRBJ2-7
clone_size: few
d_call: TRBD2
cdr3_aa: CASSALAGGSYEQYF
cdr3_nt: TGTGCCAGCAGCGCACTCGCGGGAGGGAGCTACGAGCAGTACTTC

v_call: TRBV7-3
j_call: TRBJ1-1
clone_size: -
d_call: -
cdr3_aa: CASSWDKGEAFF
cdr3_nt: TGTGCCAGCAGTTGGGACAAGGGTGAAGCTTTCTTT

v_call: TRBV29-1
j_call: TRBJ2-5
clone_size: -
d_call: TRBD2
cdr3_aa: CSASKGLGGETQYF
cdr3_nt: TGCAGCGCCTCAAAGGGACTAGGTGGGGAGACCCAGTACTTC

v_call: TRBV21-1
j_call: TRBJ1-1
clone_size: once
d_call: -
cdr3_aa: CASSKRPGARSHTEAFF
cdr3_nt: TGTGCCAGCAGCAAAAGGCCAGGCGCCAGGTCTCACACTGAAGCTTTCTTT

v_call: TRBV5-1
j_call: TRBJ1-3
clone_size: -
d_call: -
cdr3_aa: CASSQERGNSGNTIYF
cdr3_nt: TGCGCCAGCAGCCAGGAGAGGGGCAACTCTGGAAACACCATATATTTT

v_call: TRBV2
j_call: TRBJ1-1
clone_size: -
d_call: -
cdr3_aa: CASSERERSKAFF
cdr3_nt: TGTGCCAGCAGTGAAAGGGAACGCTCTAAAGCTTTCTTT

v_call: TRBV2
j_call: TRBJ1-2
clone_size: few
d_call: TRBD1
cdr3_aa: CASIPRDRGYGYTF
cdr3_nt: TGTGCCAGCATCCCCCGGGACAGGGGCTATGGCTACACCTTC

v_call: TRBV4-1
j_call: TRBJ1-5
clone_size: -
d_call: -
cdr3_aa: CASTANAEPQHF
cdr3_nt: TGCGCCAGCACCGCAAACGCGGAGCCCCAGCATTTT

v_call: TRBV6-5
j_call: TRBJ2-5
clone_size: -
d_call: -
cdr3_aa: CASSYDRLETQYF
cdr3_nt: TGTGCCAGCAGTTACGATAGATTAGAGACCCAGTACTTC

v_call: TRBV2
j_call: TRBJ1-2
clone_size: -
d_call: TRBD1
cdr3_aa: CASTEQGTTFYGYTF
cdr3_nt: TGTGCCAGCACCGAACAGGGGACAACCTTCTATGGCTACACCTTC

v_call: TRBV5-6
j_call: TRBJ2-3
clone_size: many
d_call: -
cdr3_aa: CASSYWVSTDTQYF
cdr3_nt: TGTGCCAGCAGCTACTGGGTCTCCACAGATACGCAGTATTTT

v_call: TRBV6-1
j_call: TRBJ1-2
clone_size: -
d_call: -
cdr3_aa: CASSEILGPNYGYTF
cdr3_nt: TGTGCCAGCAGTGAAATTCTTGGCCCGAACTATGGCTACACCTTC

v_call: TRBV30
j_call: TRBJ2-1
clone_size: -
d_call: TRBD1
cdr3_aa: CAWTGGYNEQFF
cdr3_nt: TGTGCCTGGACAGGGGGCTACAATGAGCAGTTCTTC

v_call: TRBV27
j_call: TRBJ2-3
clone_size: -
d_call: TRBD2
cdr3_aa: CASSSSGSRDTQYF
cdr3_nt: TGTGCCAGCAGCTCTAGCGGGAGTCGAGATACGCAGTATTTT

v_call: TRBV21-1
j_call: TRBJ2-5
clone_size: -
d_call: -
cdr3_aa: CASSKAPAEETQYF
cdr3_nt: TGTGCCAGCAGCAAAGCGCCGGCGGAAGAGACCCAGTACTTC

v_call: TRBV7-9
j_call: TRBJ1-4
clone_size: -
d_call: TRBD1
cdr3_aa: CASSRDRGGEKLFF
cdr3_nt: TGTGCCAGCAGCCGGGACAGGGGGGGTGAAAAACTGTTTTTT

v_call: TRBV5-1
j_call: TRBJ2-5
clone_size: -
d_call: TRBD1
cdr3_aa: CASSFGDRGRAQYF
cdr3_nt: TGCGCCAGCAGCTTCGGAGACAGGGGCCGGGCCCAGTACTTC

v_call: TRBV7-9
j_call: TRBJ2-7
clone_size: -
d_call: -
cdr3_aa: CASSLAWSPYEQYF
cdr3_nt: TGTGCCAGCAGCTTAGCCTGGTCCCCCTACGAGCAGTACTTC

v_call: TRBV6-6
j_call: TRBJ2-2
clone_size: few
d_call: TRBD2
cdr3_aa: CASSRGTSYNAGELFF
cdr3_nt: TGTGCCAGCAGCAGGGGGACTAGCTACAATGCCGGGGAGCTGTTTTTT

v_call: TRBV7-3
j_call: TRBJ2-1
clone_size: once
d_call: -
cdr3_aa: CASSLTAVAYNEQFF
cdr3_nt: TGTGCCAGCAGCTTAACAGCGGTAGCCTACAATGAGCAGTTCTTC

v_call: TRBV27
j_call: TRBJ2-1
clone_size: -
d_call: -
cdr3_aa: CASSPSTNPGNEQFF
cdr3_nt: TGTGCCAGCAGTCCAAGCACCAACCCGGGGAATGAGCAGTTCTTC

v_call: TRBV6-6
j_call: TRBJ2-5
clone_size: -
d_call: -
cdr3_aa: CASSVQSKETQYF
cdr3_nt: TGTGCCAGTTCGGTGCAAAGCAAAGAGACCCAGTACTTC

v_call: TRBV7-9
j_call: TRBJ2-3
clone_size: -
d_call: -
cdr3_aa: CASSLRRVDTDTQYF
cdr3_nt: TGTGCCAGCAGCTTAAGGCGAGTGGACACAGATACGCAGTATTTT